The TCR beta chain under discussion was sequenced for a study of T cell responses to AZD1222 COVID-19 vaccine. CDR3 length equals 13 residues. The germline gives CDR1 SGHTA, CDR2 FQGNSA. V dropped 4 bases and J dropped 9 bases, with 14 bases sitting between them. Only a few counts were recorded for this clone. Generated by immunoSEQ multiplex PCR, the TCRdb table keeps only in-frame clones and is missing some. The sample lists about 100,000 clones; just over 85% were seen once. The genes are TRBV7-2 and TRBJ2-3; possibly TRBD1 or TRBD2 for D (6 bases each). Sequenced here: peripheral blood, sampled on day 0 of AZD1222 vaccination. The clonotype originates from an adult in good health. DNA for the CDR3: TGTGCCAGCAGCTGGGGGGCCGCTGACACGCAGTATTTT. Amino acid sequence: CASSWGAADTQYF.